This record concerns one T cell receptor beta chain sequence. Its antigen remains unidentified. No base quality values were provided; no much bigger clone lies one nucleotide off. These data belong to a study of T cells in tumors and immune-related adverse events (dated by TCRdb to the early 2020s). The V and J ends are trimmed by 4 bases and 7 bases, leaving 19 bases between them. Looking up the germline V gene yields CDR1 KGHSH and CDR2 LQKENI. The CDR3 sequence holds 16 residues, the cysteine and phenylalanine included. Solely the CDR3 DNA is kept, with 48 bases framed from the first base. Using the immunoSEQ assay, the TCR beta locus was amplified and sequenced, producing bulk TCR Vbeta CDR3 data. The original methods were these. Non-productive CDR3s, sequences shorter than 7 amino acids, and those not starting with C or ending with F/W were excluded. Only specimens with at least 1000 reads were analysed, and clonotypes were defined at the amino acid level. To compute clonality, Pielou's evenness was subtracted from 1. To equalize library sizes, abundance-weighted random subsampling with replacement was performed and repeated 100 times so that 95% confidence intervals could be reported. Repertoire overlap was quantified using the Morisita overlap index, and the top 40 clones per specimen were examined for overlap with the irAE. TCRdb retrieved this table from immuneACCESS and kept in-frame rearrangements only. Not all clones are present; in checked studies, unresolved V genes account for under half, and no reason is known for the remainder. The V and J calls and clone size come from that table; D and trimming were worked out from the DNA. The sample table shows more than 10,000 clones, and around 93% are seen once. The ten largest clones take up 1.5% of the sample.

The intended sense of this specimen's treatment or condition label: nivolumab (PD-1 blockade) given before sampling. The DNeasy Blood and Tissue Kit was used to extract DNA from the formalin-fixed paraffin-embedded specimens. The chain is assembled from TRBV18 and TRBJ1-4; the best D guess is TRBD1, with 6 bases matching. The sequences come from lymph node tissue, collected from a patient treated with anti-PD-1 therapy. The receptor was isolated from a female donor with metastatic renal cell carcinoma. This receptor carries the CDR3 CASSHRQVRYSEKLFF. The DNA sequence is TGTGCCAGCTCACACCGACAGGTCAGATATAGTGAAAAACTGTTTTTT.